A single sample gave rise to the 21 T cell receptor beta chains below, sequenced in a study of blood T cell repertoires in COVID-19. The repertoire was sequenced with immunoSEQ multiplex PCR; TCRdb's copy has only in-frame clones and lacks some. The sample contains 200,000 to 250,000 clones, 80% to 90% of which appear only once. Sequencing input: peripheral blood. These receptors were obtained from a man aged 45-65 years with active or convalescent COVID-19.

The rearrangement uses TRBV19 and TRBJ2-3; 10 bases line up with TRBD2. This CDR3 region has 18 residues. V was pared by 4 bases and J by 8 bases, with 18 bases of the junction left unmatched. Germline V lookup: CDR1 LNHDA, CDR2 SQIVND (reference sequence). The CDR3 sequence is CASSTILGTSDGEGTQYF. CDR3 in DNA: TGTGCCAGTAGTACGATCCTCGGGACTAGCGATGGGGAAGGTACGCAGTATTTT.

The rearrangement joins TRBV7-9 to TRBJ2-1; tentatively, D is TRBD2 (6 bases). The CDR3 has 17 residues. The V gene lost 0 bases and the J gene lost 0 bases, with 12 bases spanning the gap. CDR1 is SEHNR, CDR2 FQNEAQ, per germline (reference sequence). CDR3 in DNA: TGTGCCAGCAGCTTAGCGCGGCTAGCGAGCTCCTACAATGAGCAGTTCTTC. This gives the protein CASSLARLASSYNEQFF.

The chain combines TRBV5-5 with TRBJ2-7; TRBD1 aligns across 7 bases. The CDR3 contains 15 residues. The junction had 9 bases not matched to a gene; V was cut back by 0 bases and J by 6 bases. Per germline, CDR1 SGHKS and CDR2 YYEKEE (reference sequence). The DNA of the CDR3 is TGTGCCAGCAGCTTGGAACAGGGGTTAAAAAGCGAGCAGTACTTC. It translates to CASSLEQGLKSEQYF.

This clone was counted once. The CDR3 loop reads CAWSWTGGGTSFF. The CDR3 DNA is TGTGCCTGGAGTTGGACAGGGGGGGGAACTTCGTTTTTT. V and J are TRBV30 and TRBJ1-4; 10 bases agree with TRBD1. The trim removed 2 bases at V and 16 bases at J, leaving 10 bases unmatched. Looked up from germline, CDR1 is GTSNPN and CDR2 is SVGIG (reference sequence). CDR3 length equals 13 residues.

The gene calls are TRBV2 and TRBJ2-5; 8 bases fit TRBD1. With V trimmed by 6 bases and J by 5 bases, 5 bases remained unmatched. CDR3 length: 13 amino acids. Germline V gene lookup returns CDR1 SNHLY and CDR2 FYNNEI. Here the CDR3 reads CASRTTGVETQYF. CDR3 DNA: TGTGCCAGCAGGACGACAGGGGTGGAGACCCAGTACTTC.

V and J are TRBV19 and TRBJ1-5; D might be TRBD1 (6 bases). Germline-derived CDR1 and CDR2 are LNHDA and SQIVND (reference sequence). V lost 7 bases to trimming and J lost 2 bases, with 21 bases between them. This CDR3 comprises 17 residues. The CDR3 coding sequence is TGTGCCAGTACCCTGGCTCTGGCAGGGGTGGGCAATCAGCCCCAGCATTTT. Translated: CASTLALAGVGNQPQHF.

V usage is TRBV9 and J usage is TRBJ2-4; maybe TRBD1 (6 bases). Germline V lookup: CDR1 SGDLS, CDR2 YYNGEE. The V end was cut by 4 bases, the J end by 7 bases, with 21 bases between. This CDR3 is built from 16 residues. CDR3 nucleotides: TGTGCCAGCAGCCGCGGGTCTGACAGGATCGGGAACATTCAGTACTTC. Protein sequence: CASSRGSDRIGNIQYF.

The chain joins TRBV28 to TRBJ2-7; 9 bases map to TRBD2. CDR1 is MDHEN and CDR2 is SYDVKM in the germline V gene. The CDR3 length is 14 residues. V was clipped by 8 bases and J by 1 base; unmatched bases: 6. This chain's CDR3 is CASARGGASYEQYF. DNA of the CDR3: TGTGCCAGCGCCCGCGGGGGGGCTTCCTACGAGCAGTACTTC.

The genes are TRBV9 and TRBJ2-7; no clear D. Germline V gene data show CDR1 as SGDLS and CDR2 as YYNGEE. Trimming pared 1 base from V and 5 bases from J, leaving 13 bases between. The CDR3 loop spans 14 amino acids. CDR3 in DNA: TGTGCCAGCAGCGTAATTTCACAGACGGACGAGCAGTACTTC. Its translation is CASSVISQTDEQYF.

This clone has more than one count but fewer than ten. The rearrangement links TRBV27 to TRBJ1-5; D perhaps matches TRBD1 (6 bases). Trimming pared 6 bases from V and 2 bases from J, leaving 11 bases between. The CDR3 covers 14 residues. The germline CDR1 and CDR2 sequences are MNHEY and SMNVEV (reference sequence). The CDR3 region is CASSRYRGNQPQHF. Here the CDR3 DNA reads TGTGCCAGCAGCCGCTACAGGGGCAATCAGCCCCAGCATTTT.

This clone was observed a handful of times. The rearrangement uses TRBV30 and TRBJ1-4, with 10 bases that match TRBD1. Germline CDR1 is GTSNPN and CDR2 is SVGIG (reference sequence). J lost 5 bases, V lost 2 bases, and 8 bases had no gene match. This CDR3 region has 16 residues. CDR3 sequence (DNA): TGTGCCTGGAGTAAAAAACCGGGACAGGGGAATGAAAAACTGTTTTTT. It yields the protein CAWSKKPGQGNEKLFF.

For the CDR3, the DNA is TGTGCCAGCCGCCGTGACAGTGGCTATGGCTACACCTTC. Its protein is CASRRDSGYGYTF. V gene TRBV18 combines with J gene TRBJ1-2; D possibly corresponds to TRBD1 (5 bases). The V and J ends lost 8 bases and 4 bases respectively, with 14 bases between them. From germline, CDR1 is KGHSH and CDR2 LQKENI. The CDR3 contains 13 residues. Filled out from reference TRBV18 and TRBJ1-2, the complete variable domain reads NAGVMQNPRHLVRRRGQEARLRCSPMKGHSHVYWYRQLPEEGLKFMVYLQKENIIDESGMPKERFSAEFPKEGPSILRIQQVVRGDSAAYFCASRRDSGYGYTFGSGTRLTVV.

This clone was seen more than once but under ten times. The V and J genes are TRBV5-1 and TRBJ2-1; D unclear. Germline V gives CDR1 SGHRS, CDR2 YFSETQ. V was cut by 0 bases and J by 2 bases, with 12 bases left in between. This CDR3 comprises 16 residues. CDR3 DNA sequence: TGCGCCAGCAGCTTGGCCGAGTCTCAACCCTACAATGAGCAGTTCTTC. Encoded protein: CASSLAESQPYNEQFF.

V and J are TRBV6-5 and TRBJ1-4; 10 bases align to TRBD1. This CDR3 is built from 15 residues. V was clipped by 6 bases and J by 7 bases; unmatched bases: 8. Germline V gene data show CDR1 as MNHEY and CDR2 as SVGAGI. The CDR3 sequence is CASSDRGQDVEKLFF. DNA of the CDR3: TGTGCCAGCAGCGACAGGGGGCAAGATGTTGAAAAACTGTTTTTT.

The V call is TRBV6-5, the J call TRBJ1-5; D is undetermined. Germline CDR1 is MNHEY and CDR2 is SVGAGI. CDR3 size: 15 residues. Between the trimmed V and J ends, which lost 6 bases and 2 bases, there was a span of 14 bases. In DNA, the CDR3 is TGTGCCAGCAGCTCCACATCCGAGGGCAATCAGCCCCAGCATTTT. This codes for CASSSTSEGNQPQHF.

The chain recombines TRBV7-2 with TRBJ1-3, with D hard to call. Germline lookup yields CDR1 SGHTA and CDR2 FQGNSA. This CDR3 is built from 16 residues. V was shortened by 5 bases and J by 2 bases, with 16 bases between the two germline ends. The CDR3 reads CASSRDPAGAGNTIYF. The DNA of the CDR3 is TGTGCCAGCAGCCGTGACCCCGCAGGCGCTGGAAACACCATATATTTT.

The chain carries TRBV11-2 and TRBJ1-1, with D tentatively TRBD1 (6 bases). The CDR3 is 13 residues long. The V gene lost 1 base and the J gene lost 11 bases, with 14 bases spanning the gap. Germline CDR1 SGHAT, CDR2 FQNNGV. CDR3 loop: CASSLGNRAAAFF. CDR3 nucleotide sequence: TGTGCCAGCAGCTTAGGGAACAGGGCGGCGGCTTTCTTT.

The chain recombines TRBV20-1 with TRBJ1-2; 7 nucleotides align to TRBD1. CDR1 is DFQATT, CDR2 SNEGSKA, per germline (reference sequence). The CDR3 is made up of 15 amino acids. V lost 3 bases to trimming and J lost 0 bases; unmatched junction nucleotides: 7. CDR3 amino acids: CSASKGGDPNYGYTF. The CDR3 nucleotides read TGCAGTGCTAGTAAAGGGGGCGATCCTAACTATGGCTACACCTTC.

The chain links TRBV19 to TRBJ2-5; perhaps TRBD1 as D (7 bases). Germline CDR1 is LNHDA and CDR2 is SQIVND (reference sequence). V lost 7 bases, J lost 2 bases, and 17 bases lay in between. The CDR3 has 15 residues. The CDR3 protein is CASKSAAGGQETQYF. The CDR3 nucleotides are TGTGCCAGTAAGAGTGCGGCAGGGGGGCAAGAGACCCAGTACTTC.

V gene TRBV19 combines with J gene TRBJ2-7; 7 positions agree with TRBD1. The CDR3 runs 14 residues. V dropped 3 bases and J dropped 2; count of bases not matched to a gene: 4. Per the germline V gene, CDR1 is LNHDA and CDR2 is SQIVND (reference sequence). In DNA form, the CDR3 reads TGTGCCAGTAGTATCGTACAGGGGCCCTACGAGCAGTACTTC. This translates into CASSIVQGPYEQYF.

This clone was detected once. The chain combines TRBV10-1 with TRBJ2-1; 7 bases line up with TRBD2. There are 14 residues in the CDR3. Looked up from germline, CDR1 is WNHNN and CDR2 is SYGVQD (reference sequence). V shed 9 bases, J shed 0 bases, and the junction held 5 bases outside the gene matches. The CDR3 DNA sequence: TGCGCCAGGACTAGCCCAGTCTCCTACAATGAGCAGTTCTTC. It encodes CARTSPVSYNEQFF.